The T cell receptor beta chain under discussion was sequenced for a study of cytotoxic CD8 clonotypes in ibrutinib-treated CLL. About the research overall: Enrolment comprised around twelve relapsed/refractory and more than 14 treatment-naive patients; about 17 were IGHV unmutated. Samples had a mean of approximately 260,000 productive templates and tens of thousands of productive rearrangements. Study results and limitations: Higher circulating CD8+ T-cell counts strongly accompanied higher baseline clonality, above age-matched healthy donors.

This clone was counted only a few times. Antigen: not known. Using immunoSEQ multiplex PCR, the repertoire was profiled, and TCRdb retains in-frame clones only, with some absent. The repertoire holds about 140,000 clones, with 77% as singletons. Germline lookup yields CDR1 SGDLS and CDR2 YYNGEE. The CDR3 has 16 amino acids. V lost 4 bases and J lost 4; bases outside the gene matches: 6. The sample here was PBMCs, taken after 12 months of ibrutinib treatment. The chain recombines TRBV9 with TRBJ1-3; 12 bases agree with TRBD1. This receptor was obtained from a human donor with chronic lymphocytic leukemia. The CDR3 sequence: CASSTTGTGGGNTIYF. Here the CDR3 DNA reads TGTGCCAGCAGCACCACCGGGACAGGGGGCGGAAACACCATATATTTT.